This T cell receptor (beta chain) is from a study of blood T cell repertoires in COVID-19. Study as a whole: Donors in the United States, Italy and Spain gave samples during acute or convalescent COVID-19. PBMCs, B-cell-depleted T cells, or T cells were the source of the cDNA or gDNA that made up the material.

The CDR3 is 15 amino acids. Trimming took off 4 bases at V and 4 bases at J, with 16 bases between the two ends. Germline lookup yields CDR1 KGHSH and CDR2 LQKENI. It was during active infection that Seattle patients were enrolled and then longitudinally followed. How the authors handled the data: Nucleated cell counts were estimated from reference gene primer amplification. Clones were read by immunoSEQ multiplex PCR, and TCRdb kept only the in-frame ones, dropping some. V and J calls and clone size are as listed in that table; D and trimming were resolved from the DNA. The sample shows about 64,000 clones, about 88% of them seen only once.

Sequencing was carried out using peripheral blood. The J gene is TRBJ1-1, the V gene TRBV18; perhaps TRBD1 as D (5 bases). The clonotype was recovered from a woman in her sixties or seventies with COVID-19, enrolled during active disease. In DNA, the CDR3 is TGTGCCAGCTCACGGGCGGGGGACGGGGGCACTGAAGCTTTCTTT. Residues: CASSRAGDGGTEAFF.